This TCR beta chain was identified during a study of regulatory T cells in long-lasting Graves disease. General observations from the study: Newly diagnosed patients shared 750 to 1,000 public clonotypes; persistent patients shared about 2,700. TRBV28, TRBJ1-2 and TRBJ2-5 were segments that persistent disease favored. The study examined only peripheral blood, not thyroid tissue.

Sample time point: newly diagnosed GD, antithyroid drugs for less than 3 months. PBMC RNA was the source of the TCR library. Each patient gave Nine milliliters of EDTA-anticoagulated peripheral blood. The V and J ends lost 6 bases and 5 bases respectively, with 22 bases between them. Germline CDR1 reads DFQATT; CDR2 reads SNEGSKA (reference sequence). The CDR3 extends over 15 amino acids. The TCR beta library used iRepertoire HTBI primers with Arm-PCR amplification of CDR3. From the multiplex PCR reads, TCRdb called clonotypes with MiXCR, one entry per CDR3 protein. The sample has 250,000 or so distinct CDR3 sequences; 20% are singletons. This clonotype has a count of ten or more. Its antigen is unidentified.

Here the sequenced sample was peripheral blood mononuclear cells (PBMCs), taken at new diagnosis, from a patient treated with antithyroid drugs. The V and J genes are TRBV20-1 and TRBJ1-2; D is perhaps TRBD1 (5 bases). This TCR derives from a female donor with Graves disease. CDR3 bases: TGCAGTGCCACGGACTCCGGGGACCTAAGATATGGCTACACCTTC. It translates to CSATDSGDLRYGYTF.